A selection of T cell receptor beta chains follows, all from one sample in a study of Graves' ophthalmopathy and Graves' hyperthyroidism. TCRdb itself ran the multiplex PCR reads through MiXCR, one entry per CDR3 protein. Among approximately 500,000 distinct CDR3 sequences listed, 14% were seen once. The specimen was blood. These receptors came from a woman in her twenties or thirties with Graves' ophthalmopathy. Both conserved end residues are part of each CDR3. The D gene is left open where the match is weak. A clone size is listed for some rows: how often the clone was seen (once, few, many), or a class if it is expanded.

V gene	CDR3 length	D gene	J gene	clone size	CDR3 DNA	CDR3 protein
TRBV6-5	13	TRBD1	TRBJ1-2	many	TGTGCCAGCAGAACTCGGGACAGTTATGGCTACACCTTC	CASRTRDSYGYTF
TRBV30	14	NA	TRBJ2-2	many	TGTGCCTGGAGTGTAGCAGGGCTGACCGGGGAGCTGTTTTTT	CAWSVAGLTGELFF
TRBV6-1	14	TRBD1	TRBJ2-7	many	TGTGCCAGCACTATGGGACAGGGGACCTACGAGCAGTACTTC	CASTMGQGTYEQYF
TRBV7-2	15	NA	TRBJ1-3	many	TGTGCCAGCAGCTACCCCCGTAACTCTGGAAACACCATATATTTT	CASSYPRNSGNTIYF
TRBV18	17	TRBD1	TRBJ2-7	NA	TGTGCCAGCTCACCCGCTTTTCCGGGACAGGGTGGTTACGAACAGTACTTC	CASSPAFPGQGGYEQYF
TRBV27	13	TRBD2	TRBJ2-5	many	TGTGCCAGCAAACTAGCGGGAGAAGAGACCCAGTACTTC	CASKLAGEETQYF
TRBV20-1	13	TRBD1	TRBJ1-2	many	TGCAGTGCTAGTTCACAGGGGTACTATGGCTACACCTTC	CSASSQGYYGYTF
TRBV28	16	NA	TRBJ2-5	many	TGTGCCAGCAGTTCCCTCCCAGACAGGCTCCAAGAGACCCAGTACTTC	CASSSLPDRLQETQYF
TRBV6-1	14	NA	TRBJ2-2	few	TGTGCCAGCAGTGTTGAGCCCAACACCGGGGAGCTGTTTTTT	CASSVEPNTGELFF
TRBV11-2	14	NA	TRBJ1-1	many	TGTGCCAGCATACCTGAGAGTCTGAACACTGAAGCTTTCTTT	CASIPESLNTEAFF
TRBV12-5	13	NA	TRBJ1-2	once	TGTGCTAGTGGGAGAGAAGGGAACTATGGCTACACCTTC	CASGREGNYGYTF
TRBV24-1	16	TRBD2	TRBJ2-1	many	TGTGCCACCAGTGACCCCGGGATAGCGGGAGATAATGAGCAGTTCTTC	CATSDPGIAGDNEQFF
TRBV20-1	14	TRBD1	TRBJ1-6	many	TGCAGTGCGCATAATGGACAGGGTAGTTCACCCCTCCACTTT	CSAHNGQGSSPLHF
TRBV12-3/TRBV12-4	14	TRBD2	TRBJ2-5	many	TGTGCCAGCAGTTTACACCAGGGAGGGGAGACCCAGTACTTC	CASSLHQGGETQYF
TRBV20-1	10	NA	TRBJ2-7	many	TGCAGTGCTATGGGAGACGAGCAGTACTTC	CSAMGDEQYF